These 17 T cell receptor beta chains came from one sample sequenced in a study of T-cell reconstitution after alpha-beta-depleted transplantation in children (dated by TCRdb to about 2016). The library was obtained by PCR. For sequencing, an Illumina HiSeq 2500 was employed. TCR library preparation used molecular barcoding, with unique molecular identifiers applied to normalize quantification of the TCRbeta repertoire. Using fastp at Q25 and MiXCR, TCRdb reprocessed the public reads and kept productive beta chains. Every entry covers one CDR3 protein and lists the most common genes and DNA from its rows. The sample table contains 500,000 to 650,000 distinct CDR3 sequences; only one count was recorded for 10% to 15% of them. Jointly, the top ten make up about 2.2% of the sample. This specimen's treatment or condition label, per the study, means: allogeneic hematopoietic cell transplantation with graft depleted of TCRalphabeta T cells and CD19 B cells.

The source material was PBMCs, mostly from graft donor cells, sampled 360 days after TCRalphabeta/CD19-depleted stem cell transplant. Receptor source: a male patient younger than 18 who had a stem cell transplant for acute myeloid leukemia, so the T cells may come from the graft donor.

This clonotype appeared a few times. The chain uses TRBV9 and TRBJ2-1, with D perhaps assigned TRBD1 or TRBD2 (5 bases each). Between the trimmed V and J ends, which lost 4 bases and 4 bases, there was a span of 18 bases. Germline loops: CDR1 SGDLS, CDR2 YYNGEE. This CDR3 contains 16 residues. The chain's CDR3 is CASSSEGPLNYNEQFF. DNA for the CDR3: TGTGCCAGCAGCTCCGAGGGACCATTAAATTACAATGAGCAGTTCTTC.

Worth noting for this clonotype: One base away lies a much larger clone, so this may be a sequencing read error. The V call is TRBV14, the J call TRBJ2-1; no definite D call. Trimming removed 1 base at V and 3 bases at J, with 10 bases between. This CDR3 has 15 amino acids. Germline loops: CDR1 SGHDN, CDR2 FVKESK. The CDR3, as DNA: TGTGCCAGCAGCCAAGCGCCGGACGTCTACAATGAGCAGTTCTTC. It encodes CASSQAPDVYNEQFF.

This clonotype showed up many times. V gene TRBV3-1 combines with J gene TRBJ2-2; tentative D call: TRBD2 (5 bases). This CDR3 is built from 14 residues. V dropped 4 bases and J dropped 7 bases, with 13 bases sitting between them. Germline CDR1 is LGHDT and CDR2 is YNNKEL (reference sequence). The CDR3 spells CASSPGLADGELFF. In DNA, the CDR3 is TGTGCCAGCAGCCCTGGACTCGCTGACGGGGAGCTGTTTTTT.

In its sample, this clonotype was seen a few times. V and J are TRBV4-3 and TRBJ2-7, with D perhaps given as TRBD1 or TRBD2 (6 bases each). The CDR3 length is 15 residues. Per the germline V gene, CDR1 is LGHNA and CDR2 is YSLEER. V was trimmed by 1 base and J by 4 bases, leaving 14 bases between them. CDR3 loop: CASSQGPGGGYEQYF. The CDR3 DNA sequence: TGCGCCAGCAGCCAAGGGCCCGGAGGGGGTTACGAGCAGTACTTC.

The sample holds a few counts of this clonotype. The J gene is TRBJ2-1, the V gene TRBV12-3 or TRBV12-4, with TRBD2 matching over 8 bases. The ends lost 5 bases at V and 10 bases at J; junction bases unmatched: 7. The CDR3 totals 13 residues. CDR3 DNA: TGTGCCAGCAGTACGGGGGGGGCTGGAGAGCAGTTCTTC. Its protein product is CASSTGGAGEQFF.

A remark on this clonotype: This clone may be a read error of a much larger clone one base away. The chain recombines TRBV15 with TRBJ1-1, with D tentatively TRBD1 (5 bases). This CDR3 is built from 13 residues. CDR1 LNHNV and CDR2 YYDKDF come from the germline V gene (reference sequence). V was clipped by 2 bases and J by 12 bases, with 16 bases between them. CDR3 DNA: TGTGCCACCAGCAGAAGGGAGGGACGAGTACCTTTCTTT. Protein sequence: CATSRREGRVPFF. Based on the CDR3 plus reference TRBV15 and TRBJ1-1, the full variable domain is DAMVIQNPRYQVTQFGKPVTLSCSQTLNHNVMYWYQQKSSQAPKLLFHYYDKDFNNEADTPDNFQSRRPNTSFCFLDIRSPGLGDTAMYLCATSRREGRVPFFGQGTRLTVV.

This clonotype has only a few counts. This sequence joins TRBV30 and TRBJ2-3; unclear D gene. This CDR3 spans 15 amino acids. Trimming stripped 0 bases from V and 2 bases from J, with 12 bases between. Germline assignment: CDR1 GTSNPN and CDR2 SVGIG (reference sequence). The CDR3 DNA is TGTGCCTGGAGTGTAACGGGTGGAATCACAGATACGCAGTATTTT. Translation: CAWSVTGGITDTQYF.

The genes are TRBV20-1 and TRBJ2-1, with TRBD2 identical over 12 bases. Unmatched junction bases numbered 10, after V lost 2 bases and J lost 8 bases. The CDR3 covers 16 residues. Germline assignment: CDR1 DFQATT and CDR2 SNEGSKA (reference sequence). The CDR3 nucleotides read TGCAGTGCTAGAAGACTAGCGGGAGTAGGCTGGGATGAGCAGTTCTTC. Protein sequence: CSARRLAGVGWDEQFF.

This chain joins TRBV29-1 and TRBJ2-1; TRBD2 agrees at 13 bases. This CDR3 contains 12 residues. The J segment lost 14 bases and the V segment lost 8 bases, leaving 9 bases of the junction unmatched. CDR1 is SQVTM and CDR2 is ANQGSEA in the germline V gene. The CDR3 protein is CSSWTSGSREFF. The CDR3 DNA reads as TGCAGCTCCTGGACTAGCGGGAGCAGGGAGTTCTTC.

The table lists this clonotype with a few counts. The V gene is TRBV28, the J gene TRBJ2-7; 13 bases are shared with TRBD2. From germline, CDR1 is MDHEN and CDR2 SYDVKM. V lost 7 bases and J lost 0; bases outside the gene matches: 12. This CDR3 spans 18 amino acids. DNA of the CDR3: TGTGCCAGCATCACCGGGACTAGCGGGATAGGGGGCTCCTACGAGCAGTACTTC. Amino acid sequence: CASITGTSGIGGSYEQYF.

This clonotype was counted only a few times. The CDR3 DNA is TGTGCCAGCAGCCAATGGGCGGCTAGCGGCAGATACAATGAGCAGTTCTTC. Translated, it gives CASSQWAASGRYNEQFF. The chain has TRBV3-1 and TRBJ2-1; TRBD2 matches at 7 bases. The germline gives CDR1 LGHDT, CDR2 YNNKEL (reference sequence). This CDR3 region has 17 residues. V was pared by 2 bases and J by 4 bases, with 11 bases of the junction left unmatched.

The chain couples TRBV6-1 to TRBJ1-1; perhaps TRBD1 as D (5 bases). The CDR3 contains 16 residues. CDR1 is MNHNS, CDR2 SASEGT, per germline. V lost 7 bases and J 5 bases, leaving 23 bases between the germline ends. CDR3 coding DNA: TGTGCCAGCATCCCTAGGGGCCCCACGCTCGGGACTGAAGCTTTCTTT. Residues: CASIPRGPTLGTEAFF.

This chain connects TRBV20-1 to TRBJ2-7, with TRBD1 as a possible D gene (5 bases). The V end lost 0 bases, the J end lost 3 bases, and 12 bases lay between the germline ends. This CDR3 comprises 14 residues. Germline V lookup: CDR1 DFQATT, CDR2 SNEGSKA (reference sequence). This CDR3 reads CSARDAGMVYEQYF. The CDR3 nucleotides read TGCAGTGCTAGAGATGCAGGGATGGTCTACGAGCAGTACTTC.

This chain uses TRBV7-2 with TRBJ2-4, with 7 positions matching TRBD2. This CDR3 comprises 17 residues. CDR1 and CDR2 (germline): SGHTA, FQGNSA. With V trimmed by 0 bases and J by 0 bases, 5 bases remained unmatched. Written as DNA, the CDR3 is TGTGCCAGCAGCTTAGCTGTAGCGGGTAGAGCCAAAAACATTCAGTACTTC. This gives the protein CASSLAVAGRAKNIQYF.

J is TRBJ2-1 and V is TRBV20-1, with D maybe TRBD2 (6 bases). The germline V gene has CDR1 DFQATT and CDR2 SNEGSKA (reference sequence). V was cut by 4 bases and J by 6 bases, with 10 bases left in between. CDR3 length: 12 amino acids. DNA of the CDR3: TGCAGTGCTACCGGGAGTGGCAATGAGCAGTTCTTC. Translating gives CSATGSGNEQFF.

This clonotype was seen only a few times. This rearrangement joins TRBV7-6 to TRBJ2-1; no clear D gene. The CDR3 sequence is 15 residues long. Germline-derived CDR1 and CDR2 are SGHVS and FNYEAQ. Trimming pared 5 bases from V and 3 bases from J, leaving 14 bases between. CDR3 sequence reads: CASSPRVGNYNEQFF. The CDR3, as DNA: TGTGCCAGCAGCCCTAGGGTGGGGAACTACAATGAGCAGTTCTTC.

This clonotype was counted many times. The V call is TRBV20-1, the J call TRBJ2-5; a weak D match, TRBD2 (6 bases). Trimming removed 5 bases at V and 1 base at J, with 8 bases between. Germline V gene lookup returns CDR1 DFQATT and CDR2 SNEGSKA (reference sequence). This CDR3 contains 12 residues. CDR3 DNA: TGCAGTGCTCGGACTACCCAAGAGACCCAGTACTTC. This encodes CSARTTQETQYF.